This T cell receptor (beta chain) stems from a study of T cell responses to AZD1222 COVID-19 vaccine. Study outcomes and limitations: Repertoire collection took place solely once the T cell response had peaked. The study found Spike-specific TCR breadth and depth rose after two AZD1222 doses.

CDR3 size: 16 residues. Clones were sequenced by immunoSEQ multiplex PCR, and TCRdb holds only the in-frame ones, with some missing. The sample has 200,000 or so clones, approximately 91% seen once; the top ten hold nearly 1%. A word on this clone: Its cognate antigen is unknown.

Sequencing was performed on peripheral blood, taken on day 0 of AZD1222 vaccination. The clonotype was recovered from an adult in good health. The gene calls are TRBV21-1 and TRBJ1-5. TRBV21-1 is a pseudogene. The DNA for the CDR3 is TGTGCCAGCAGCCCTAGTGGAGGGGTGTTGAATCAGCCCCAGCATTTT. Residues: CASSPSGGVLNQPQHF.